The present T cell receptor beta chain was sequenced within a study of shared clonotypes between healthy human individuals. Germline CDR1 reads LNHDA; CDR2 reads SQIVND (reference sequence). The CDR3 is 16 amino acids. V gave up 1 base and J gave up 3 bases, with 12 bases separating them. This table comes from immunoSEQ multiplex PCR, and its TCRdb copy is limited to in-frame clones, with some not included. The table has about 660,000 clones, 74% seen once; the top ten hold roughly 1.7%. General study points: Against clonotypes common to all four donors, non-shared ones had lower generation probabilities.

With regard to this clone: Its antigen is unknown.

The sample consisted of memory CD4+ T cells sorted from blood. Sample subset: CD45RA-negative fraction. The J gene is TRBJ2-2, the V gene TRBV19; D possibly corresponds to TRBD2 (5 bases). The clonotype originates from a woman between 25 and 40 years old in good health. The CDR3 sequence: CASSIGVREYTGELFF. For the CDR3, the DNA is TGTGCCAGTAGTATAGGTGTGAGGGAATACACCGGGGAGCTGTTTTTT.